Listed here are 5 T cell receptor beta chains from one sample, sequenced in a study of molecular identifiers for immune sequencing clone quantification. TCRdb redid the calling of the PCR reads with MiXCR, one entry per CDR3 protein. The sample holds some 590,000 distinct CDR3 sequences; roughly 23% are singletons and the top ten take 0.75% to 0.8%. Sequencing used naive CD8+ T cells from blood, with Jurkat cell RNA spiked in. The subset was: FACS-sorted CD8+CD4-CCR7+CD45RA+ naive T cells. These receptors all stem from a human donor in good health. Some libraries in this study had Jurkat cell RNA spiked in.

The chain recombines TRBV6-5 with TRBJ2-7, with a tentative D call TRBD2 (5 bases). This CDR3 comprises 16 residues. The germline CDR1 and CDR2 sequences are MNHEY and SVGAGI. Trimming took off 6 bases at V and 2 bases at J, with 20 bases between the two ends. The CDR3 spells CASSPLRGQEAYEQYF. CDR3 nucleotide sequence: TGTGCCAGCAGCCCGTTAAGAGGGCAGGAGGCCTACGAGCAGTACTTC.

This sequence joins TRBV27 and TRBJ2-7; 12 bases match TRBD2. V gave up 8 bases and J gave up 4 bases; unmatched junction bases: 6. The CDR3 extends over 14 amino acids. The germline V gene has CDR1 MNHEY and CDR2 SMNVEV (reference sequence). As DNA, the CDR3 is TGTGCCAGCCACAGGACTAGCGGGGTTTACGAGCAGTACTTC. Translated, it gives CASHRTSGVYEQYF.

This clonotype was observed at least ten times. J is TRBJ1-1 and V is TRBV28; D ambiguous. V was clipped by 5 bases and J by 1 base, with 17 bases between them. CDR1 is MDHEN and CDR2 is SYDVKM in the germline V gene. This CDR3 contains 16 residues. As DNA, the CDR3 is TGTGCCAGCAGTCCCCGGCCCCCGAAAGAGAACACTGAAGCTTTCTTT. It specifies CASSPRPPKENTEAFF.

A few counts support this clonotype. This rearrangement joins TRBV18 to TRBJ1-5; D is undetermined. This CDR3 has 15 residues. V was clipped by 6 bases and J by 6 bases, with 18 bases between them. The germline gives CDR1 KGHSH, CDR2 LQKENI. DNA of the CDR3: TGTGCCAGCTCCCAATGGGAGGAGAGGGCTCAGCCCCAGCATTTT. It specifies CASSQWEERAQPQHF.

This clonotype was observed a handful of times. The V gene is TRBV7-9, the J gene TRBJ2-7, with D perhaps TRBD1 (7 bases). Between the trimmed V and J ends, which lost 6 bases and 5 bases, there was a span of 14 bases. CDR1 is SEHNR, CDR2 FQNEAQ, per germline (reference sequence). The CDR3 has 13 residues. The CDR3 reads CASRQGGGDEQYF. In DNA form, the CDR3 reads TGTGCCAGCAGGCAGGGGGGCGGGGACGAGCAGTACTTC.